This is a list of T cell receptor beta chains from one sample in a study of Ad26.COV2.S vaccination and SARS-CoV-2 variants. TCRdb's copy holds only in-frame clones and misses some; the assay was immunoSEQ multiplex PCR. The data contain 350,000 to 450,000 clones, 92% of them seen just once; the ten biggest clones take up around 4%. Material: peripheral blood, obtained after recovery from COVID-19. The receptor set was obtained from a human donor who had recovered from COVID-19. Each CDR3 is given with its conserved first and last residue. A D gene is named only where the DNA matches it firmly. Only part of the rows carry a size: once, few, many, or a class if the clone is expanded.

v_call	d_call	cdr3_length	clone_size	j_call	cdr3_aa	cdr3_nt
TRBV29-1	-	13	-	TRBJ2-7	CSAKYGASYEQYF	TGCAGCGCCAAATACGGGGCCTCCTACGAGCAGTACTTC
TRBV12-3/TRBV12-4	TRBD1	13	-	TRBJ1-3	CATWTGASDTIYF	TGTGCCACGTGGACAGGGGCGTCGGACACCATATATTTT
TRBV6-2/TRBV6-3	-	13	-	TRBJ1-5	CASSYGTHQPQHF	TGTGCCAGCAGTTACGGGACACATCAGCCCCAGCATTTT
TRBV6-4	-	13	-	TRBJ1-6	CASSPTLQGTLHF	TGTGCCAGCAGTCCGACCTTGCAGGGAACCCTCCACTTT
TRBV2	-	16	-	TRBJ1-5	CASSLRTSASNQPQHF	TGTGCCAGCAGCCTTCGGACGTCGGCTAGCAATCAGCCCCAGCATTTT
TRBV10-2	TRBD1	18	-	TRBJ1-1	CASSEFGNPDRAPLEAFF	TGCGCCAGCAGTGAGTTTGGCAATCCCGACAGGGCCCCCCTCGAAGCTTTCTTT
TRBV10-2	TRBD1	17	once	TRBJ2-3	CASSEYGVDRGGDTQYF	TGCGCCAGCAGTGAATACGGGGTTGACAGGGGGGGAGATACGCAGTATTTT
TRBV6-5	TRBD1	15	-	TRBJ1-6	CASRGDSSYNSPLHF	TGTGCCAGCAGGGGGGACAGCTCCTATAATTCACCCCTCCACTTT
TRBV27	-	13	-	TRBJ1-4	CASSSVGNEKLFF	TGTGCCAGCTCCTCGGTGGGAAATGAAAAACTGTTTTTT
TRBV7-8	TRBD2	17	once	TRBJ2-1	CASSPLGPSGVSNEQFF	TGTGCCAGCAGCCCCCTCGGTCCTAGCGGGGTTTCCAATGAGCAGTTCTTC
TRBV9	-	13	-	TRBJ1-2	CASSVTGNYGYTF	TGTGCCAGCAGCGTAACAGGAAACTATGGCTACACCTTC
TRBV3-1/TRBV3-2	-	13	-	TRBJ2-7	CASSYSVRGEQYF	TGTGCCAGCAGCTATTCTGTAAGGGGCGAGCAGTACTTC
TRBV27	-	13	-	TRBJ1-2	CASSLTAHYGYTF	TGTGCCAGCAGTTTGACGGCCCACTATGGCTACACCTTC
TRBV6-2/TRBV6-3	TRBD1	16	-	TRBJ1-1	CASSLPQGAVNTEAFF	TGTGCCAGCAGTTTACCACAGGGGGCAGTGAACACTGAAGCTTTCTTT
TRBV5-1	TRBD2	16	once	TRBJ2-1	CASSLGRGGRYNEQFF	TGCGCCAGCAGCTTGGGGCGGGGGGGCCGCTACAATGAGCAGTTCTTC
TRBV2	-	16	-	TRBJ2-1	CASSIRAAIGGNEQFF	TGTGCCAGCAGTATCCGGGCCGCGATAGGGGGTAATGAGCAGTTCTTC
TRBV5-4	-	14	-	TRBJ2-7	CASSQGPAAGKQYF	TGTGCCAGCAGCCAGGGACCAGCCGCCGGGAAGCAGTACTTC
TRBV6-5	-	13	-	TRBJ1-1	CASSSAESTEAFF	TGTGCCAGCAGTTCAGCGGAGAGCACTGAAGCTTTCTTT
TRBV12-5	-	11	-	TRBJ1-5	CASGFNQPQHF	TGTGCTAGTGGTTTTAATCAGCCCCAGCATTTT
TRBV18	-	13	-	TRBJ2-2	CASSPPGTGELFF	TGTGCCAGCTCACCACCAGGGACCGGGGAGCTGTTTTTT
TRBV14	-	13	-	TRBJ1-5	CASSQETGQPQHF	TGTGCCAGCAGCCAAGAAACTGGCCAGCCCCAGCATTTT
TRBV6-5	-	15	-	TRBJ1-1	CASSYSGTETPEAFF	TGTGCCAGCAGTTACTCGGGCACAGAGACGCCTGAAGCTTTCTTT
TRBV7-8	-	14	-	TRBJ1-5	CASSLAGGAQPQHF	TGTGCCAGCAGCTTAGCGGGAGGGGCTCAGCCCCAGCATTTT
TRBV5-6	-	16	-	TRBJ2-3	CASSHYLSGTTDTQYF	TGTGCCAGCAGCCATTACCTGAGTGGGACCACAGATACGCAGTATTTT
TRBV19	TRBD1	14	-	TRBJ1-5	CASSTGQGGRPQHF	TGTGCCAGTAGCACAGGACAGGGGGGGAGGCCCCAGCATTTT
TRBV9	-	11	-	TRBJ1-2	CASAQRDGYTF	TGTGCCAGCGCGCAGCGGGATGGCTACACCTTC
TRBV19	TRBD1	15	few	TRBJ1-1	CASSAGDRVNTEAFF	TGTGCCAGTAGTGCGGGAGACAGGGTGAACACTGAAGCTTTCTTT
TRBV24-1	TRBD2	18	-	TRBJ2-7	CATSDPSRGAGSSYEQYF	TGTGCCACCAGTGATCCCTCGAGGGGAGCGGGGAGCTCCTACGAGCAGTACTTC
TRBV27	TRBD1	15	-	TRBJ1-6	CASSLSTGRNSPLHF	TGTGCCAGCAGTCTCTCGACAGGGAGAAATTCACCCCTCCACTTT
TRBV7-2	TRBD1	19	-	TRBJ2-7	CASSSHTGGSVIISYEQYF	TGTGCCAGCAGCTCGCACACAGGGGGCTCGGTTATCATCTCCTACGAGCAGTACTTC
TRBV7-3	TRBD2	14	-	TRBJ2-4	CASRRLAVKNIQYF	TGTGCCAGCCGGAGGCTAGCGGTCAAAAACATTCAGTACTTC
TRBV12-3/TRBV12-4	-	13	-	TRBJ2-3	CASSLGLLDTQYF	TGTGCCAGCAGTTTAGGACTCCTGGATACGCAGTATTTT
TRBV6-2/TRBV6-3	-	13	-	TRBJ1-2	CASSPTLLDGYTF	TGTGCCAGCAGCCCCACACTGTTGGATGGCTACACCTTC
TRBV6-5	TRBD1	13	once	TRBJ1-2	CASSPDRVYGYTF	TGTGCCAGCAGCCCCGACAGGGTCTATGGCTACACCTTC
TRBV10-1	TRBD1	15	-	TRBJ2-2	CASSESGTGTGELFF	TGCGCCAGCAGTGAGTCCGGGACAGGGACCGGGGAGCTGTTTTTT
TRBV15	-	14	-	TRBJ2-6	CATSRVGGANVLTF	TGTGCCACCAGCAGAGTAGGAGGGGCCAACGTCCTGACTTTC
TRBV3-1/TRBV3-2	TRBD1	15	-	TRBJ1-5	CASSPGQGQSQPQHF	TGTGCCAGCAGCCCGGGACAGGGTCAATCTCAGCCCCAGCATTTT
TRBV5-4	-	16	-	TRBJ2-3	CASTYGGWSGTDTQYF	TGTGCCAGCACCTACGGAGGGTGGTCGGGCACAGATACGCAGTATTTT
TRBV12-3/TRBV12-4	-	12	-	TRBJ2-2	CASSLGGGELFF	TGTGCCAGCAGTTTAGGTGGCGGGGAGCTGTTTTTT
TRBV5-6	-	12	-	TRBJ1-1	CASSLGATRAFF	TGTGCCAGCAGCTTAGGGGCTACACGGGCTTTCTTT
TRBV2	-	15	-	TRBJ1-2	CASRDISPSNYGYTF	TGTGCCAGCAGGGACATAAGTCCTTCTAACTATGGCTACACCTTC